These 15 T cell receptor beta chains share one sample of origin, sequenced in a study of blood T cells in healthy people across ages. A second PCR, run for about 6 to 11 cycles, used a sample-barcoded 5' primer plus a J-beta primer mix. TCRdb re-analysed the 5' RACE reads in MiXCR, keeping a single row per CDR3 protein. The table has approximately 850,000 distinct CDR3 sequences, about three fifths seen once. The material sequenced was blood. Every receptor here comes from a man younger than 45 in good health.

This sequence joins TRBV28 and TRBJ1-2; D gene unclear. The CDR3 is made up of 14 amino acids. In germline, CDR1 is MDHEN, CDR2 SYDVKM. V lost 6 bases and J lost 6, with 17 bases in between. The CDR3 reads CASSYWVGEDGYTF. CDR3 DNA sequence: TGTGCCAGCAGCTACTGGGTTGGTGAAGATGGCTACACCTTC.

Ten or more counts support this clonotype. The V and J genes are TRBV6-5 and TRBJ2-1; 8 nucleotides agree with TRBD2. Germline trimming cut 9 bases from V and 5 bases from J; bases unmatched to any gene: 12. The CDR3 totals 15 residues. Per the germline V gene, CDR1 is MNHEY and CDR2 is SVGAGI. CDR3 nucleotides: TGTGCCAGTCAGGACTCCGGGAGGGGGAACAATGAGCAGTTCTTC. As protein: CASQDSGRGNNEQFF.

This clonotype was seen more than once but under ten times. This chain links TRBV5-1 with TRBJ2-5; no clear D. The V and J ends lost 3 bases and 2 bases respectively, with 11 bases between them. The germline CDR1 and CDR2 sequences are SGHRS and YFSETQ. CDR3 size: 14 residues. The CDR3 nucleotides read TGCGCCAGCAGCTACCGGCAGAATCAAGAGACCCAGTACTTC. Protein: CASSYRQNQETQYF.

This rearrangement joins TRBV2 to TRBJ2-5; D is possibly TRBD2 (6 bases). The last part of the DNA fits TRBJ2-7 better; the J call may be wrong. This CDR3 contains 15 residues. Germline V lookup: CDR1 SNHLY, CDR2 FYNNEI. This chain's CDR3 is CASSEAGTGFYEQYF. For the CDR3, the DNA is TGTGCCAGCAGTGAAGCGGGGACTGGTTTCTACGAGCAGTACTTC.

V usage is TRBV29-1 and J usage is TRBJ2-3; D is possibly TRBD1 (6 bases). Germline V lookup: CDR1 SQVTM, CDR2 ANQGSEA. V shed 3 bases and J shed 1 base, with 8 bases lying between them. The CDR3 runs to 13 residues. The chain's CDR3 is CSVDEGGTDTQYF. The CDR3 DNA reads TGCAGCGTTGACGAGGGGGGCACAGATACGCAGTATTTT.

This rearrangement joins TRBV13 to TRBJ2-7; perhaps TRBD1 as D (5 bases). The germline V gene encodes CDR1 PRHDT and CDR2 FYEKMQ (reference sequence). The CDR3 contains 12 residues. V shed 6 bases and J shed 4 bases, with 10 bases lying between them. The CDR3 DNA reads TGTGCCAGCAGGCAGGGCAATTACGAGCAGTACTTC. Translation: CASRQGNYEQYF.

The V and J genes are TRBV4-1 and TRBJ2-1, with TRBD2 matching over 7 bases. The CDR3 covers 18 residues. V lost 0 bases to trimming and J lost 3 bases; unmatched junction nucleotides: 11. The germline CDR1 and CDR2 sequences are MGHRA and YSYEKL. CDR3 coding DNA: TGCGCCAGCAGCCAAGAACTGCGGGGGAGCCCCATCTACAATGAGCAGTTCTTC. It yields the protein CASSQELRGSPIYNEQFF.

This clonotype has more than one count but fewer than ten. The chain combines TRBV9 with TRBJ1-2, with 10 nucleotides matching TRBD1. There are 17 residues in the CDR3. V was clipped by 1 base and J by 8 bases; unmatched bases: 14. The germline V gene encodes CDR1 SGDLS and CDR2 YYNGEE. CDR3 loop: CASSVFPGGTGVDGYTF. As DNA, the CDR3 is TGTGCCAGCAGCGTATTTCCCGGTGGGACAGGGGTGGACGGCTACACCTTC. Variable domain in full (rest from reference TRBV9 and TRBJ1-2): DSGVTQTPKHLITATGQRVTLRCSPRSGDLSVYWYQQSLDQGLQFLIQYYNGEERAKGNILERFSAQQFPDLHSELNLSSLELGDSALYFCASSVFPGGTGVDGYTFGSGTRLTVV.

This clonotype was picked up a small number of times. The chain recombines TRBV7-2 with TRBJ1-2; TRBD1 aligns across 10 bases. CDR1 is SGHTA and CDR2 is FQGNSA in the germline V gene. The CDR3 length is 15 residues. V shed 1 base and J 2 bases; nucleotides not matched to a gene: 1. The CDR3 spells CASSLVGQGNYGYTF. The CDR3 DNA follows: TGTGCCAGCAGCTTAGTGGGACAGGGGAACTATGGCTACACCTTC.

The rearrangement uses TRBV20-1 and TRBJ1-5, with TRBD1 as a possible D gene (5 bases). The length of the CDR3 is 15 residues. The germline V and J ends were trimmed by 1 base and 7 bases, with 17 bases remaining between them. Germline V gives CDR1 DFQATT, CDR2 SNEGSKA (reference sequence). In nucleotides, the CDR3 is TGCAGTGCTAGAGCATCAGGGAAGGGGAAGCAGCCCCAGCATTTT. Amino acid sequence: CSARASGKGKQPQHF.

This clonotype has more than one count but fewer than ten. This chain joins TRBV3-1 and TRBJ2-2, with 10 bases lining up with TRBD1. From germline, CDR1 is LGHDT and CDR2 YNNKEL (reference sequence). V lost 6 bases and J lost 3; bases outside the gene matches: 10. CDR3 length: 17 amino acids. The CDR3 protein is CASRHVAGTGDTGELFF. Here the CDR3 DNA reads TGTGCCAGCAGACACGTCGCCGGGACAGGGGACACCGGGGAGCTGTTTTTT. The variable domain in full, with the rest retrieved from reference TRBV3-1 and TRBJ2-2, is DTAVSQTPKYLVTQMGNDKSIKCEQNLGHDTMYWYKQDSKKFLKIMFSYNNKELIINETVPNRFSPKSPDKAHLNLHINSLELGDSAVYFCASRHVAGTGDTGELFFGEGSRLTVL.

V gene TRBV7-9 combines with J gene TRBJ2-5; either TRBD1 or TRBD2 may fit D (6 bases each). CDR1 SEHNR and CDR2 FQNEAQ come from the germline V gene (reference sequence). CDR3 length: 14 amino acids. The V gene lost 3 bases and the J gene lost 7 bases, with 15 bases spanning the gap. CDR3 DNA sequence: TGTGCCAGCAGCTTGGAGGGGGATGGGAGGACCCAGTACTTC. It translates to CASSLEGDGRTQYF.

The chain joins TRBV27 to TRBJ2-3, with TRBD2 matching 9 bases. The length of the CDR3 is 15 residues. Per the germline V gene, CDR1 is MNHEY and CDR2 is SMNVEV (reference sequence). V trimming: 4 bases; J trimming: 5 bases; junction bases outside the gene matches: 7. The CDR3 sequence: CASSCLAGWEDTQYF. CDR3 in DNA: TGTGCCAGCAGTTGTCTAGCGGGATGGGAAGATACGCAGTATTTT.

The rearrangement links TRBV6-5 to TRBJ2-1; the match to TRBD2 covers 8 bases. CDR1 MNHEY and CDR2 SVGAGI come from the germline V gene. This CDR3 has 14 amino acids. V shed 6 bases and J 9 bases; nucleotides not matched to a gene: 10. CDR3: CASRPQGAGVEQFF. In DNA, the CDR3 is TGTGCCAGCAGGCCCCAGGGAGCGGGAGTTGAGCAGTTCTTC.

In this sample, this clonotype turned up a few times. This rearrangement joins TRBV29-1 to TRBJ2-7, with 10 bases fitting TRBD1. This CDR3 is 14 amino acids long. The germline gives CDR1 SQVTM, CDR2 ANQGSEA. Trimming removed 1 base from V and 0 bases from J; junction bases left unmatched: 0. CDR3 nucleotide sequence: TGCAGCGTTGAAGGGACAGGGGGCTCCTACGAGCAGTACTTC. This sequence encodes CSVEGTGGSYEQYF.